A selection of T cell receptor beta chains follows, all from one sample in a study of CD8+ T cells in alopecia areata. Method: immunoSEQ multiplex PCR; TCRdb's copy keeps in-frame clones and lacks some. Of about 110,000 clones listed, 45% to 60% are singletons. Sequenced sample: NKG2D-low CD8+ T cells sorted from blood. These receptors came from a human donor with alopecia areata. Both conserved end residues are part of each CDR3. A D gene is named only where the DNA matches it firmly. Clone size is given for some rows only: seen once, a few or many times, or a class if the clone is expanded.

v_gene	abundance	d_gene	j_gene	CDR3aa	CDR3nt
TRBV2	-	-	TRBJ1-1	CASKGRGLEAFF	TGTGCCAGCAAGGGCAGGGGACTTGAAGCTTTCTTT
TRBV28	-	-	TRBJ2-5	CASSLGGFRETQYF	TGTGCCAGCAGTTTGGGCGGGTTTCGGGAGACCCAGTACTTC
TRBV27	few	TRBD2	TRBJ2-2	CASRLLGGRRNTGELFF	TGTGCCAGCAGACTTTTGGGCGGGAGGAGAAACACCGGGGAGCTGTTTTTT
TRBV4-1	few	-	TRBJ2-2	CASSQVVGRELFF	TGCGCCAGCAGCCAAGTAGTTGGTAGGGAGCTGTTTTTT
TRBV25-1	-	-	TRBJ2-7	CASSEHRLTYEQYF	TGTGCCAGCAGTGAACACAGACTTACCTACGAGCAGTACTTC
TRBV9	once	-	TRBJ2-1	CASSVAGNEQFF	TGTGCCAGCAGCGTAGCCGGGAATGAGCAGTTCTTC
TRBV11-2	few	-	TRBJ2-4	CASSLWRGLAKNIQYF	TGTGCCAGCAGCTTATGGAGGGGGCTAGCCAAAAACATTCAGTACTTC
TRBV6-6	once	-	TRBJ2-1	CASSKANNEQFF	TGTGCCAGCAGTAAAGCAAACAATGAGCAGTTCTTC
TRBV28	-	-	TRBJ2-3	CASSLVSALTDTQYF	TGTGCCAGCAGTTTAGTATCGGCTCTCACAGATACGCAGTATTTT
TRBV29-1	few	-	TRBJ1-2	CSVVSGSNYGYTF	TGCAGCGTTGTATCAGGGTCTAACTATGGCTACACCTTC
TRBV28	-	-	TRBJ2-1	CASSPPEQRSNEQFF	TGTGCCAGCAGTCCTCCGGAACAAAGGTCCAATGAGCAGTTCTTC
TRBV6-5	few	-	TRBJ2-1	CASSWTTLANAEQFF	TGTGCCAGCAGTTGGACTACCCTGGCCAATGCTGAGCAGTTCTTC
TRBV5-4	-	-	TRBJ1-1	CASSLKVMNTEAFF	TGTGCCAGCAGCTTGAAGGTCATGAACACTGAAGCTTTCTTT
TRBV29-1	few	-	TRBJ2-5	CSVVGDGTQYF	TGCAGCGTTGTTGGGGACGGGACCCAGTACTTC
TRBV9	-	-	TRBJ1-5	CASSETTGTDQPQHF	TGTGCCAGCAGCGAGACAACAGGGACTGATCAGCCCCAGCATTTT
TRBV2	-	-	TRBJ2-7	CAFASGSSYEQYF	TGTGCCTTCGCCTCCGGGAGCTCCTACGAGCAGTACTTC
TRBV10-2	-	TRBD1	TRBJ2-7	CASGTGITYEQYF	TGCGCCAGCGGGACAGGGATAACCTACGAGCAGTACTTC
TRBV7-2	-	-	TRBJ2-1	CASSLGGFGTEPFNEQFF	TGTGCCAGCAGCTTAGGTGGATTCGGGACCGAGCCTTTCAATGAGCAGTTCTTC
TRBV27	-	TRBD2	TRBJ2-3	CASSLPPRGGTQYF	TGTGCCAGCAGTTTACCGCCCCGCGGGGGTACGCAGTATTTT
TRBV9	-	-	TRBJ2-7	CASSVDSSFRDEQYF	TGTGCCAGCAGCGTAGACAGCTCGTTTCGGGACGAGCAGTACTTC
TRBV28	-	TRBD1	TRBJ2-1	CASRRDRGQYNEQFF	TGTGCCAGCAGACGGGACAGGGGGCAGTACAATGAGCAGTTCTTC
TRBV9	-	-	TRBJ2-1	CASSDLRRPYNEQFF	TGTGCCAGCAGCGACCTGAGGCGGCCCTACAATGAGCAGTTCTTC
TRBV29-1	-	-	TRBJ2-7	CSISRAEHPSYEQYF	TGCAGCATTAGTAGGGCGGAACACCCGTCCTACGAGCAGTACTTC
TRBV27	-	TRBD2	TRBJ2-7	CASSLPGTSGRNYEQYF	TGTGCCAGCAGCCTCCCCGGGACTAGCGGGAGGAACTACGAGCAGTACTTC
TRBV11-2	once	-	TRBJ1-2	CASSPRDGYGYTF	TGTGCCAGCAGCCCACGGGACGGCTATGGCTACACCTTC
TRBV10-2	-	-	TRBJ2-3	CASSAVSGADTQYF	TGCGCCAGCAGTGCGGTATCGGGTGCAGATACGCAGTATTTT
TRBV2	few	TRBD1	TRBJ2-5	CASSSPRDRGHSSSETQYF	TGTGCCAGCAGCTCTCCCCGGGACAGGGGCCATTCCTCATCAGAGACCCAGTACTTC
TRBV7-9	-	TRBD1	TRBJ2-7	CASSHPGQENYEQYF	TGTGCCAGCAGCCACCCGGGACAGGAGAACTACGAGCAGTACTTC
TRBV6-5	-	-	TRBJ2-7	CASSYFFLDSYEQYF	TGTGCCAGCAGTTACTTCTTTCTAGACTCCTACGAGCAGTACTTC
TRBV5-1	-	-	TRBJ2-3	CASTPSRGWDTQYF	TGCGCCAGCACCCCGTCCAGGGGATGGGATACGCAGTATTTT
TRBV7-8	-	-	TRBJ2-3	CASSFPEATDTQYF	TGTGCCAGCAGCTTTCCGGAAGCCACAGATACGCAGTATTTT
TRBV7-9	few	-	TRBJ2-7	CASSLYFEQYF	TGTGCCAGCAGCTTATACTTCGAGCAGTACTTC
TRBV9	-	TRBD2	TRBJ2-1	CASSVPPTESGRAGEQFF	TGTGCCAGCAGCGTACCTCCGACTGAAAGCGGGAGGGCTGGTGAGCAGTTCTTC
TRBV4-1	-	TRBD2	TRBJ2-1	CASSQESASGSQQFF	TGCGCCAGCAGCCAAGAATCGGCTAGCGGGAGTCAGCAGTTCTTC